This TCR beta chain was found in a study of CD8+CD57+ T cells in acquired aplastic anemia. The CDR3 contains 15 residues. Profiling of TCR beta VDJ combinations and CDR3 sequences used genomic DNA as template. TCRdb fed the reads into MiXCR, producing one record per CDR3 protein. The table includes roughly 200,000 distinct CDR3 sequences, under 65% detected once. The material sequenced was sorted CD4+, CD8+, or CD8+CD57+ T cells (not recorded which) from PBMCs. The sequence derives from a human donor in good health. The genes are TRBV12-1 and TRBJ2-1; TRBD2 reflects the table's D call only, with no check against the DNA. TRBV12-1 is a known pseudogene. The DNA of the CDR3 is TGTGCCAGCAGCTTTCCCCTCCTTCCCTACAATGAGCAGTTCTTC. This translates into CASSFPLLPYNEQFF.